This is a list of T cell receptor beta chains from one sample in a study of blood T cell repertoires in COVID-19. Profiling relied on immunoSEQ multiplex PCR, and the TCRdb table lists in-frame clones only, not all of them. The sample has about 360,000 clones, around 88% seen once; the top ten hold under 8.5%. Source material: peripheral blood. The receptors were sampled from a woman aged 60-75 years with COVID-19, enrolled during active disease. Both conserved end residues are trimmed from each CDR3.

V gene: TRBV12-5; J gene: TRBJ1-5; CDR3 protein: ASGSLNQPQH
V gene: TRBV18; J gene: TRBJ2-7; CDR3 protein: ASSPPSQGSYEQY
V gene: TRBV5-4; J gene: TRBJ2-5; CDR3 protein: ASSRGTSGGAVQETQY
V gene: TRBV2; J gene: TRBJ2-3; CDR3 protein: ASSEAFGQRGY
V gene: TRBV10-3; J gene: TRBJ2-7; CDR3 protein: AISGNPGGGYEQY
V gene: TRBV11-3; J gene: TRBJ2-7; CDR3 protein: ASSLRDRGPPPSYEQY
V gene: TRBV19; J gene: TRBJ1-2; CDR3 protein: ASSRDRAYGYT
V gene: TRBV12-3/TRBV12-4; J gene: TRBJ1-1; CDR3 protein: ASSFGLEAF
V gene: TRBV6-5; J gene: TRBJ1-2; CDR3 protein: ASRRTGTADGYT
V gene: TRBV30; J gene: TRBJ2-7; CDR3 protein: AWGILPGGTYEQY
V gene: TRBV7-9; J gene: TRBJ2-4; CDR3 protein: ASSLAVKNIQY
V gene: TRBV4-1; J gene: TRBJ2-3; CDR3 protein: ASSLSGLSTDTQY
V gene: TRBV28; J gene: TRBJ2-7; CDR3 protein: ASTGMVSYEQY
V gene: TRBV9; J gene: TRBJ2-5; CDR3 protein: ASGREVSGAEETQY
V gene: TRBV10-3; J gene: TRBJ2-3; CDR3 protein: AIRPWTSGEGTDTQY
V gene: TRBV4-1; J gene: TRBJ2-7; CDR3 protein: ASSQGERGYEQY
V gene: TRBV9; J gene: TRBJ2-1; CDR3 protein: ASSVGGDSYNEQF
V gene: TRBV12-5; J gene: TRBJ1-5; CDR3 protein: ASGSPIAGGQPQH
V gene: TRBV7-8; J gene: TRBJ2-1; CDR3 protein: ASSDLVRDEQF
V gene: TRBV11-2; J gene: TRBJ2-7; CDR3 protein: ASSLASPGQGIYEQY
V gene: TRBV24-1; J gene: TRBJ2-1; CDR3 protein: ATSAGFYNEQF
V gene: TRBV3-1/TRBV3-2; J gene: TRBJ1-1; CDR3 protein: ASSHRLGTANTEAF
V gene: TRBV9; J gene: TRBJ2-3; CDR3 protein: ASSVEASADTQY
V gene: TRBV3-1/TRBV3-2; J gene: TRBJ2-7; CDR3 protein: ASSPRRQPWTYEQY
V gene: TRBV3-1/TRBV3-2; J gene: TRBJ1-4; CDR3 protein: ASSEWEEKRNEKLF
V gene: TRBV7-2; J gene: TRBJ2-2; CDR3 protein: ASSSAGQGYNGELF
V gene: TRBV6-1; J gene: TRBJ2-7; CDR3 protein: ASSEAADRDFYEQY
V gene: TRBV30; J gene: TRBJ1-5; CDR3 protein: AWARGSNQPQH
V gene: TRBV20-1; J gene: TRBJ2-3; CDR3 protein: SASPGDTQY
V gene: TRBV5-1; J gene: TRBJ2-1; CDR3 protein: ASSLGTSGGEQF
V gene: TRBV6-1; J gene: TRBJ1-4; CDR3 protein: ASRRHLNEKLF
V gene: TRBV6-4; J gene: TRBJ1-6; CDR3 protein: ASSEAARLNSPLH
V gene: TRBV2; J gene: TRBJ1-4; CDR3 protein: ASSDLDFNEKLF
V gene: TRBV7-6; J gene: TRBJ1-1; CDR3 protein: ASSRLTGLGNTEAF
V gene: TRBV6-1; J gene: TRBJ2-4; CDR3 protein: ASSERVFAKNIQY
V gene: TRBV29-1; J gene: TRBJ2-3; CDR3 protein: SVEGPLAGASTDTQY
V gene: TRBV7-9; J gene: TRBJ2-7; CDR3 protein: ASSPSNLRGFRYEQY
V gene: TRBV7-2; J gene: TRBJ1-6; CDR3 protein: ASSLVGQGNSPLH
V gene: TRBV23-1; J gene: TRBJ1-1; CDR3 protein: ASSQPDRGRKVTEAF
V gene: TRBV3-1/TRBV3-2; J gene: TRBJ1-1; CDR3 protein: ASSHHRDFTEAF
V gene: TRBV9; J gene: TRBJ1-1; CDR3 protein: ASSPGGAQAF
V gene: TRBV9; J gene: TRBJ2-1; CDR3 protein: ASSVDQLGAGNEQF
V gene: TRBV18; J gene: TRBJ1-5; CDR3 protein: ASSTGDNQPQH
V gene: TRBV2; J gene: TRBJ1-2; CDR3 protein: ASSGMVRQIGYT
V gene: TRBV5-1; J gene: TRBJ1-2; CDR3 protein: ASSLGDTGKGYGYT
V gene: TRBV5-4; J gene: TRBJ2-5; CDR3 protein: ASSKLAGGPETQY
V gene: TRBV30; J gene: TRBJ1-2; CDR3 protein: AWSDPRTDYGYT
V gene: TRBV7-3; J gene: TRBJ2-2; CDR3 protein: ASSLWGQGARDTGELF
V gene: TRBV11-3; J gene: TRBJ2-1; CDR3 protein: ASSLRGRDEQF
V gene: TRBV4-1; J gene: TRBJ1-1; CDR3 protein: ASSLQDSEAF
V gene: TRBV5-1; J gene: TRBJ2-7; CDR3 protein: ASSFPSGNYEQY
V gene: TRBV2; J gene: TRBJ2-7; CDR3 protein: ASSGETGSREY